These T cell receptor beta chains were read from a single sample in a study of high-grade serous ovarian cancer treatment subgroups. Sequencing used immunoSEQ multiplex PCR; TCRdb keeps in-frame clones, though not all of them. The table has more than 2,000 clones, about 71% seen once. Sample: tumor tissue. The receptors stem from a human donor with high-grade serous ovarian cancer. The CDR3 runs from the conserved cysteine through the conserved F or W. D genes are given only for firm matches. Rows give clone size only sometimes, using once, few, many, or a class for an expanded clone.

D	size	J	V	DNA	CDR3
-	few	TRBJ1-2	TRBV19	TGTGCCAGTAGTATAGGCAGGGGAGGCTACACCTTC	CASSIGRGGYTF
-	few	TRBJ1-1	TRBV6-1	TGTGCCAGCAGTGGGACATCTGAAGCTTTCTTT	CASSGTSEAFF
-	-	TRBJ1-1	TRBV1	TGCACCAGCAGCCAAGGCATAGGGCTGAACACTGAAGCTTTCTTT	CTSSQGIGLNTEAFF
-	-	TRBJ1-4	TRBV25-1	TGTGCCAGCATCGGGCCCAACTCGGGTGAAAAACTGTTTTTT	CASIGPNSGEKLFF
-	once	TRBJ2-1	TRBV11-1	TGTGCCAGCAGCTTAGAGACCCAGGGGATTGAGCAGTTCTTC	CASSLETQGIEQFF
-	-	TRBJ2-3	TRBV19	TGTGCCAGTAGTATAGGGCGCAACACAGATACGCAGTATTTT	CASSIGRNTDTQYF
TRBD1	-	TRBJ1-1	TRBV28	TGTGCCAGCTTTTGGGCGACAGGGGCGACTGAAGCTTTCTTT	CASFWATGATEAFF
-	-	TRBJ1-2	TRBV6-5	TGTGCCAGCAGCAGCTGGACCTATGGCTACACCTTC	CASSSWTYGYTF
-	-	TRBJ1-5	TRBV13	TGTGCCAGCAGCCGAGGAGGAGGAAATCAGCCCCAGCATTTT	CASSRGGGNQPQHF
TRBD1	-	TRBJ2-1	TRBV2	TGTGCCAGCAGTGAAGGCAGGGGGCGTGGGAATGAGCAGTTCTTC	CASSEGRGRGNEQFF
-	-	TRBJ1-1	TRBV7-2	TGTGCCAGCAGCTTCCACCCAGGAGCTGTGAACACTGAAGCTTTCTTT	CASSFHPGAVNTEAFF
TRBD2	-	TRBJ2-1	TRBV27	TGTGCCAGCAGTACGGGGGCTAGCGGGGCCAATGAGCAGTTCTTC	CASSTGASGANEQFF
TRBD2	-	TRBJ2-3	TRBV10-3	TGTGCCATTAGGACTAGCGGGGAGGGTTTTACGCAGTATTTT	CAIRTSGEGFTQYF
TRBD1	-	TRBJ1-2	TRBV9	TGTGCCAGCAGCGTAGGCCAGGGGGCGACCCGAGAGTATGGCTACACCTTC	CASSVGQGATREYGYTF
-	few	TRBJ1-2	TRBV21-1	TGTGCCAGTGAACCGAGGGCTAACTATGGCTACACCTTC	CASEPRANYGYTF
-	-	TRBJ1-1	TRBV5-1	TGCGCCAGCAGCTTGTTGTATGTATCAGGGAAAGCTTTCTTT	CASSLLYVSGKAFF
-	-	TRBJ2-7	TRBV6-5	TGTGCCAGCAGTTCGCAGACAGTTCCCTACGAGCAGTACTTC	CASSSQTVPYEQYF
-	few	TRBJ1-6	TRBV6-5	TGTGCCAGCAGTTACACTACTAACAGGGATTCACCCCTCCACTTT	CASSYTTNRDSPLHF
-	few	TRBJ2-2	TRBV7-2	TGTGCCAGCAGCCAGGTGGGGGTCGGCACCGGGGAGCTGTTTTTT	CASSQVGVGTGELFF
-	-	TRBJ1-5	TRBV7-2	TGTGCCAGCAGCCCAATGAGCAATCAGCCCCAGCATTTT	CASSPMSNQPQHF
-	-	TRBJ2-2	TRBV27	TGTGCCAGTAGGGGACGGGGACTCGGAACCGGGGAGCTGTTTTTT	CASRGRGLGTGELFF
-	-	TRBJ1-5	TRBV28	TGTGCCAGCAGCTTAAGCCCGTCTCAGCCCCAGCATTTT	CASSLSPSQPQHF
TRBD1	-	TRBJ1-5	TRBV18	TGTGCCAGCTCCCCACAGGGGGTGGGCAATCAGCCCCAGCATTTT	CASSPQGVGNQPQHF
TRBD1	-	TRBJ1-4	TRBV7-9	TGTGCCAGCAGGTCCGGGACAGGGCGAAAACTGTTTTTT	CASRSGTGRKLFF
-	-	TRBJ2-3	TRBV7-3	TGTGCCAGCAGTCCAACGGGCGGGGATGGGAATACGCAGTATTTT	CASSPTGGDGNTQYF
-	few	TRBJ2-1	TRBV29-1	TGCAGCGTAGATGGACTACCCAATGAGCAGTTCTTC	CSVDGLPNEQFF
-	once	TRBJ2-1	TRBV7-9	TGTGCCAGCAGCCCAGACAGTGCCGTGGTCAATGAGCAGTTCTTC	CASSPDSAVVNEQFF
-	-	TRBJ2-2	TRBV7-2	TGTGCCAGCAGCTTACGGAGGCGGAGCCACACGATTTCTGCCGGGGAGCTGTTTTTT	CASSLRRRSHTISAGELFF
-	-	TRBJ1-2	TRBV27	TGTGCCAGCAGTTTAGAGGGTTTTTATGGCTACACCTTC	CASSLEGFYGYTF
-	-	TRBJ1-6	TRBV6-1	TGTGCCAGCAGTGAAGGGGGGGGCGCTGAGGTTTCACCCCTCCACTTT	CASSEGGGAEVSPLHF
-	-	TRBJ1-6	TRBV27	TGTGCCAGCAGTTTCCTTCAGGGGAATTCACCCCTCCACTTT	CASSFLQGNSPLHF
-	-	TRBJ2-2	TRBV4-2	TGTGCCAGCAGCTTCACCGGGTCAGGGTCTCGAGGTACCGGGGAGCTGTTTTTT	CASSFTGSGSRGTGELFF
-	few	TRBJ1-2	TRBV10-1	TGCGCCAGCAGTGAGAAGCAAAACTATGGCTACACCTTC	CASSEKQNYGYTF
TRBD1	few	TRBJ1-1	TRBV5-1	TGCGCCAGCAGCTTGGTAGGGACAGGTAACACTGAAGCTTTCTTT	CASSLVGTGNTEAFF
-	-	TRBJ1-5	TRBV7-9	TGTGCCAGCAGTAGGGGCAATCAGCCCCAGCATTTT	CASSRGNQPQHF
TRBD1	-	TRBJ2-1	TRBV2	TGTGCCAGCAGTCGTAGGGGGCGGGACAATGAGCAGTTCTTC	CASSRRGRDNEQFF
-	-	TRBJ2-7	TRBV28	TGTGCCAGCAGATCTAACCGACTGGTCGACACGATCTTC	CASRSNRLVDTIF
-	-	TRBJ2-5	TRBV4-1	TGCGCCAGCAGCCAGAGGTCAGGGGCCCCTTCGTACCAAGAGACCCAGTACTTC	CASSQRSGAPSYQETQYF
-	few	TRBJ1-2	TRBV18	TGTGCCAGCTCAACAGAAAACTATGGCTACACCTTC	CASSTENYGYTF
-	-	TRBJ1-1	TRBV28	TGTGCCAGCAGGGCCCCCGGGGCCTCCACTGAAGCTTTCTTT	CASRAPGASTEAFF
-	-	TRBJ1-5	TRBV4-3	TGCGCCAGCAGGCCGGTACGAAATCAGCCCCAGCATTTT	CASRPVRNQPQHF